These 2 T cell receptor beta chains were all obtained from the same sample, sequenced in a study of blood T cell repertoires in COVID-19. Here immunoSEQ multiplex PCR was the method, and the copy in TCRdb shows in-frame clones only, minus some. The sample carries about 250,000 clones, about 88% recorded once. Sequencing input: PBMCs or T cells enriched from blood (not recorded which). The receptor set was obtained from a woman aged 50 to 65 who had recovered from COVID-19.

The count of this clone is one. The genes are TRBV7-3 and TRBJ2-1; D is unclear. Germline V gives CDR1 SGHTA, CDR2 FQGTGA. The CDR3 has 12 amino acids. Trimming removed 0 bases from V and 7 bases from J, with 4 bases in between. For the CDR3, the DNA is TGTGCCAGCAGCTTAACGTCGAATGAGCAGTTCTTC. Translating it yields CASSLTSNEQFF.

V gene TRBV18 combines with J gene TRBJ1-1; no definite D call. Trimming took off 3 bases at V and 1 base at J, with 12 bases between the two ends. CDR1 is KGHSH and CDR2 is LQKENI in the germline V gene. This CDR3 spans 15 amino acids. CDR3 sequence: CASSPGGLANTEAFF. The DNA of the CDR3 is TGTGCCAGCTCACCGGGTGGGCTGGCGAACACTGAAGCTTTCTTT.